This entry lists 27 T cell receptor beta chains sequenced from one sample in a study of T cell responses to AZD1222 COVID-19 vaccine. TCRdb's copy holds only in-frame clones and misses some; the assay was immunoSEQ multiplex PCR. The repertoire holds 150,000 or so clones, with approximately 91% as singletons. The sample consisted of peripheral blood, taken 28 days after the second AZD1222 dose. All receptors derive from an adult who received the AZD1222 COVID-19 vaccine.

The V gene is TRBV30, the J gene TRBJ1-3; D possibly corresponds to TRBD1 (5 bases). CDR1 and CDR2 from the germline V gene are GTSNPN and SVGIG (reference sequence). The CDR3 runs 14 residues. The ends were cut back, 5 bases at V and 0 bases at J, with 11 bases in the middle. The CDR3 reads CAWALGTSGNTIYF. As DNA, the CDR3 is TGTGCCTGGGCCCTAGGGACCTCTGGAAACACCATATATTTT.

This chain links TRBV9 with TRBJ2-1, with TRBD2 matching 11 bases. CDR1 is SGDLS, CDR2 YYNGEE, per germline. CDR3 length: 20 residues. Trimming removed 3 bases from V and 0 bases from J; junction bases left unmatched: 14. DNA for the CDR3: TGTGCCAGCAGCGCTAGGTTTGGACTAGCGGGTAGGAGCTCCTACAATGAGCAGTTCTTC. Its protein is CASSARFGLAGRSSYNEQFF.

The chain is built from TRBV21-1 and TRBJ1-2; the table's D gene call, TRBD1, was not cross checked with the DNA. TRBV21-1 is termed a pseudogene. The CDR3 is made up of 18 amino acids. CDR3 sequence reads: CASSISQGVQGSVYGYTF. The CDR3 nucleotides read TGTGCCAGCAGCATCTCACAGGGGGTTCAGGGGTCTGTCTATGGCTACACCTTC.

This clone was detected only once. CDR3 DNA: TGTGCCAGCAGCCGGGGACAAGAGCTGGGCTACACCTTC. Translating gives CASSRGQELGYTF. The chain combines TRBV5-4 with TRBJ1-2, with D perhaps matching TRBD1 (6 bases). The V and J ends lost 4 bases and 8 bases respectively, with 15 bases between them. Germline values: CDR1 SGHNT, CDR2 YYREEE (reference sequence). The CDR3 consists of 13 residues. The variable domain in full, completed from reference TRBV5-4 and TRBJ1-2, reads ETGVTQSPTHLIKTRGQQVTLRCSSQSGHNTVSWYQQALGQGPQFIFQYYREEENGRGNFPPRFSGLQFPNYSSELNVNALELDDSALYLCASSRGQELGYTFGSGTRLTVV.

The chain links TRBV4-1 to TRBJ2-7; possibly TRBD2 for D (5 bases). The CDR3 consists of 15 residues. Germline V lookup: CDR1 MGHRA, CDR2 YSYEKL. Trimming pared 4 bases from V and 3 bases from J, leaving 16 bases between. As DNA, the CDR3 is TGCGCCAGCAGCCCCGTTGTAGGCGCGGGCTACGAGCAGTACTTC. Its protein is CASSPVVGAGYEQYF.

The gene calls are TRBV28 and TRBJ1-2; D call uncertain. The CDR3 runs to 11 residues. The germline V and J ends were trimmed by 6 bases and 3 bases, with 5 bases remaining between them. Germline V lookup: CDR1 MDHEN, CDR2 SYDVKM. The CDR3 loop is CASSPHYGYTF. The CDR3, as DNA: TGTGCCAGCAGCCCTCACTATGGCTACACCTTC.

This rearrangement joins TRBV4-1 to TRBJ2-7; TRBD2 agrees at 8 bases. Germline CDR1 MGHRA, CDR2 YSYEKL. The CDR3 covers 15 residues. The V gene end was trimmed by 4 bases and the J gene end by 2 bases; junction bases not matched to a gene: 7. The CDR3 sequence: CASSPYRGGAYEQYF. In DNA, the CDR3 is TGCGCCAGCAGCCCCTACCGGGGGGGGGCCTACGAGCAGTACTTC.

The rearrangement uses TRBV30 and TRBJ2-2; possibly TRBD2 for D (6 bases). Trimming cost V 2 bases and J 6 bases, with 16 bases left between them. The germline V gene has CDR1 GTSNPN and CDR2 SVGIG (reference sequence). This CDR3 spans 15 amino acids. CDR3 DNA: TGTGCCTGGAGTCGTAAAAGCGGGTACGCCGGGGAGCTGTTTTTT. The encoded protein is CAWSRKSGYAGELFF.

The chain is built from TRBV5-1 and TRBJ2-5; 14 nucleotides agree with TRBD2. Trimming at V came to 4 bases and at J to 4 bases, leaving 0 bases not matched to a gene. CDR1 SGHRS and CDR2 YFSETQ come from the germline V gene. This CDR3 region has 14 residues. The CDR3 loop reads CASSGTSGRETQYF. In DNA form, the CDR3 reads TGCGCCAGCAGCGGGACTAGCGGGAGAGAGACCCAGTACTTC.

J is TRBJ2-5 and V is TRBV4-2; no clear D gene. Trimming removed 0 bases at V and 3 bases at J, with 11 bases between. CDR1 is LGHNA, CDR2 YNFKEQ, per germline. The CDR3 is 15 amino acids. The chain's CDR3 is CASSQDESGEETQYF. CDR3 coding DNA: TGTGCCAGCAGCCAAGATGAGTCAGGAGAAGAGACCCAGTACTTC.

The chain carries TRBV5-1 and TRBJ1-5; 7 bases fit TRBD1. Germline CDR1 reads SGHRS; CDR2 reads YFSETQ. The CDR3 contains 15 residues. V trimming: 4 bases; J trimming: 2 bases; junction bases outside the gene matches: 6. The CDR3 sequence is CASSPAGQRNQPQHF. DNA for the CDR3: TGCGCCAGCAGCCCCGCGGGACAGCGCAATCAGCCCCAGCATTTT.

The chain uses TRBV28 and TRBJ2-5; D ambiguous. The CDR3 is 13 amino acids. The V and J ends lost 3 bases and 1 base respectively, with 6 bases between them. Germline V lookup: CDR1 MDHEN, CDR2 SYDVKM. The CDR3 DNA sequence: TGTGCCAGCAGTTTGTTAGGCCAAGAGACCCAGTACTTC. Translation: CASSLLGQETQYF. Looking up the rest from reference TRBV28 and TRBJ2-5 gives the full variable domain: DVKVTQSSRYLVKRTGEKVFLECVQDMDHENMFWYRQDPGLGLRLIYFSYDVKMKEKGDIPEGYSVSREKKERFSLILESASTNQTSMYLCASSLLGQETQYFGPGTRLLVL.

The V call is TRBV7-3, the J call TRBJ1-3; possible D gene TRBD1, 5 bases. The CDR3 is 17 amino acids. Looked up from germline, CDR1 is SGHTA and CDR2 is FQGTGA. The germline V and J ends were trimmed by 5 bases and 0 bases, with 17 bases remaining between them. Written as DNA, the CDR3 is TGTGCCAGCAGCCCTATGGGTGGGGCGAACTCTGGAAACACCATATATTTT. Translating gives CASSPMGGANSGNTIYF.

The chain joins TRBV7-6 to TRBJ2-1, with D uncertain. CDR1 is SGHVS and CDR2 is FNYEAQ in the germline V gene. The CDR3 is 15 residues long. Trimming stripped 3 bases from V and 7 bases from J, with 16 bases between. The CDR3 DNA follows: TGTGCCAGCAGCTTGGGGTACTATAACCGGAATGAGCAGTTCTTC. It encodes CASSLGYYNRNEQFF.

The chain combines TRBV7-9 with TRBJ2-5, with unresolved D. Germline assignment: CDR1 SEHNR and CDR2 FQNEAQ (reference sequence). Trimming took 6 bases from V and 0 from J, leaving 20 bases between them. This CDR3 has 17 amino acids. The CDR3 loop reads CASSPRPGREYQETQYF. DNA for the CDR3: TGTGCCAGCAGTCCCAGGCCGGGCAGAGAGTACCAAGAGACCCAGTACTTC.

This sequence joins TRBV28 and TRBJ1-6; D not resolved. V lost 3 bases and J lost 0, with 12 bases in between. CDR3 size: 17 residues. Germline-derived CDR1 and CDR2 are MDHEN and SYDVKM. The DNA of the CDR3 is TGTGCCAGCAGTTTGATACAGCGAAGCTCCTATAATTCACCCCTCCACTTT. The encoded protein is CASSLIQRSSYNSPLHF. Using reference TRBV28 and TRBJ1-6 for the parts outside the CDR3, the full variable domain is DVKVTQSSRYLVKRTGEKVFLECVQDMDHENMFWYRQDPGLGLRLIYFSYDVKMKEKGDIPEGYSVSREKKERFSLILESASTNQTSMYLCASSLIQRSSYNSPLHFGNGTRLTVT.

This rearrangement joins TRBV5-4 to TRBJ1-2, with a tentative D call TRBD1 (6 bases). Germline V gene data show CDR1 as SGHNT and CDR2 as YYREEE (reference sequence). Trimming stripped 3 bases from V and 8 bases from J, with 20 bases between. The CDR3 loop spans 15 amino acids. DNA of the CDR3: TGTGCCAGCAGCTCAGCGGGGGCGGGGCCGCGGGGCTACACCTTC. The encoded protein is CASSSAGAGPRGYTF.

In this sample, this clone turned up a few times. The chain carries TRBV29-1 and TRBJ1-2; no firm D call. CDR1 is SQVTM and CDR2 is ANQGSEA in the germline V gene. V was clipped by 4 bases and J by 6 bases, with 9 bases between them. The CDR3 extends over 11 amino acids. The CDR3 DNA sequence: TGCAGCGTTGTAACAGAGAATGGCTACACCTTC. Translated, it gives CSVVTENGYTF.

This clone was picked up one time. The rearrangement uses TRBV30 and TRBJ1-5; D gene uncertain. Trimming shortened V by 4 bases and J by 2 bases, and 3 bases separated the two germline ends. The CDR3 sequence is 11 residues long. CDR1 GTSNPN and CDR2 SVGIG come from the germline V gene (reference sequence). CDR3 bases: TGTGCCTGGAAAGGCAATCAGCCCCAGCATTTT. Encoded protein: CAWKGNQPQHF.

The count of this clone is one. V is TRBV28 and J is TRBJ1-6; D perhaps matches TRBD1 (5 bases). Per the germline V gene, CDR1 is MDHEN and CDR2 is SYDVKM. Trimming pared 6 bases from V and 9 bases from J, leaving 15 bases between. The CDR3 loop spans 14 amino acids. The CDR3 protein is CASSDIQARSPLHF. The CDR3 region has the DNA TGTGCCAGCAGCGACATACAGGCCCGTTCACCCCTCCACTTT.

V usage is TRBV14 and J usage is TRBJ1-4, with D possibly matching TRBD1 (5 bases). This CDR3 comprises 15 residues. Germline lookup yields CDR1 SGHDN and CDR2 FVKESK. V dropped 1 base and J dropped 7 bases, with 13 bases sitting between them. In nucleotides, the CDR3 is TGTGCCAGCAGCCAAGCGTCAGGGTGGAGTGAAAAACTGTTTTTT. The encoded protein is CASSQASGWSEKLFF. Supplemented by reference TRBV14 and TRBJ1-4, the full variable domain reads EAGVTQFPSHSVIEKGQTVTLRCDPISGHDNLYWYRRVMGKEIKFLLHFVKESKQDESGMPNNRFLAERTGGTYSTLKVQPAELEDSGVYFCASSQASGWSEKLFFGSGTQLSVL.

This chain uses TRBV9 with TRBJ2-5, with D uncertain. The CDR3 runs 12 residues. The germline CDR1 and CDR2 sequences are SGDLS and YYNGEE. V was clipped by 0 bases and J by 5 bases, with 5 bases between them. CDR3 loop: CASSVAGETQYF. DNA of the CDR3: TGTGCCAGCAGCGTAGCCGGGGAGACCCAGTACTTC.

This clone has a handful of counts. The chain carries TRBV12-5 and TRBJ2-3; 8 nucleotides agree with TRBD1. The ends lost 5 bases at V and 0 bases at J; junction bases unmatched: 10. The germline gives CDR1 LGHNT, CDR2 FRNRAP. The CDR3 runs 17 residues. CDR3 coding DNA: TGTGCTAGTGGTACCGGGGACAGGCCAGCTAGCACAGATACGCAGTATTTT. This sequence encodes CASGTGDRPASTDTQYF.

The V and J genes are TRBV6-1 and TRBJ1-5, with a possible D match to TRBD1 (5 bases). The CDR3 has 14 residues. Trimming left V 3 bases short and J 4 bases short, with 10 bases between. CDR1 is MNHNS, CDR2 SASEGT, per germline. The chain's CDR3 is CASSEGQANQPQHF. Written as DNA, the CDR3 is TGTGCCAGCAGTGAGGGGCAGGCGAATCAGCCCCAGCATTTT.

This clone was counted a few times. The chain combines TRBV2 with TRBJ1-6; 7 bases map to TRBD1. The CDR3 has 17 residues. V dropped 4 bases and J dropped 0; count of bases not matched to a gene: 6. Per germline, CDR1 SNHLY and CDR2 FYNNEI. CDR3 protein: CASSVVEGASYNSPLHF. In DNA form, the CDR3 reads TGTGCCAGCAGTGTGGTCGAGGGGGCCTCCTATAATTCACCCCTCCACTTT.

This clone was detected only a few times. The CDR3 sequence: CASSFNVRNEKLFF. DNA for the CDR3: TGTGCCAGCAGTTTTAACGTACGAAATGAAAAACTGTTTTTT. V is TRBV6-5 and J is TRBJ1-4; D gene uncertain. The V end lost 4 bases, the J end lost 5 bases, and 11 bases lay between the germline ends. Germline-derived CDR1 and CDR2 are MNHEY and SVGAGI. This CDR3 contains 14 residues.

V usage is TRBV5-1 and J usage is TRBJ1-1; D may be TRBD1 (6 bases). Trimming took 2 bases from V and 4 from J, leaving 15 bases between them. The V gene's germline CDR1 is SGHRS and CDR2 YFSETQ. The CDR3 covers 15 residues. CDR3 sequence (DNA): TGCGCCAGCAGCTTCTCAGGGGATGGGGGCACTGAAGCTTTCTTT. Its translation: CASSFSGDGGTEAFF.